This T cell receptor (beta chain) was captured by sequencing in a study of cytomegalovirus exposure and HLA in healthy donors. Overall study results and limits: TCR beta chain V- and J-gene trimming was linked, in a later analysis, to a missense variant in DCLRE1C.

With respect to this clone: The antigen remains unidentified.

The CDR3 has 16 residues. V was clipped by 2 bases and J by 2 bases; unmatched bases: 3. Germline-derived CDR1 and CDR2 are PRHDT and FYEKMQ (reference sequence). 60 Vbeta and 13 Jbeta primers were used in PCR. The table came from immunoSEQ multiplex PCR; TCRdb's copy has only in-frame clones and leaves some out. The data show 100,000 or so clones, 65% to 85% seen once. The chain recombines TRBV13 with TRBJ2-3, with 11 bases lining up with TRBD2. Sequencing was carried out using PBMCs. This clonotype was obtained from a middle-aged woman in good health and CMV-seronegative. The CDR3 region has the DNA TGTGCCAGCAGCTTACCTAGCGGGGGGATCACAGATACGCAGTATTTT. It is translated as CASSLPSGGITDTQYF.